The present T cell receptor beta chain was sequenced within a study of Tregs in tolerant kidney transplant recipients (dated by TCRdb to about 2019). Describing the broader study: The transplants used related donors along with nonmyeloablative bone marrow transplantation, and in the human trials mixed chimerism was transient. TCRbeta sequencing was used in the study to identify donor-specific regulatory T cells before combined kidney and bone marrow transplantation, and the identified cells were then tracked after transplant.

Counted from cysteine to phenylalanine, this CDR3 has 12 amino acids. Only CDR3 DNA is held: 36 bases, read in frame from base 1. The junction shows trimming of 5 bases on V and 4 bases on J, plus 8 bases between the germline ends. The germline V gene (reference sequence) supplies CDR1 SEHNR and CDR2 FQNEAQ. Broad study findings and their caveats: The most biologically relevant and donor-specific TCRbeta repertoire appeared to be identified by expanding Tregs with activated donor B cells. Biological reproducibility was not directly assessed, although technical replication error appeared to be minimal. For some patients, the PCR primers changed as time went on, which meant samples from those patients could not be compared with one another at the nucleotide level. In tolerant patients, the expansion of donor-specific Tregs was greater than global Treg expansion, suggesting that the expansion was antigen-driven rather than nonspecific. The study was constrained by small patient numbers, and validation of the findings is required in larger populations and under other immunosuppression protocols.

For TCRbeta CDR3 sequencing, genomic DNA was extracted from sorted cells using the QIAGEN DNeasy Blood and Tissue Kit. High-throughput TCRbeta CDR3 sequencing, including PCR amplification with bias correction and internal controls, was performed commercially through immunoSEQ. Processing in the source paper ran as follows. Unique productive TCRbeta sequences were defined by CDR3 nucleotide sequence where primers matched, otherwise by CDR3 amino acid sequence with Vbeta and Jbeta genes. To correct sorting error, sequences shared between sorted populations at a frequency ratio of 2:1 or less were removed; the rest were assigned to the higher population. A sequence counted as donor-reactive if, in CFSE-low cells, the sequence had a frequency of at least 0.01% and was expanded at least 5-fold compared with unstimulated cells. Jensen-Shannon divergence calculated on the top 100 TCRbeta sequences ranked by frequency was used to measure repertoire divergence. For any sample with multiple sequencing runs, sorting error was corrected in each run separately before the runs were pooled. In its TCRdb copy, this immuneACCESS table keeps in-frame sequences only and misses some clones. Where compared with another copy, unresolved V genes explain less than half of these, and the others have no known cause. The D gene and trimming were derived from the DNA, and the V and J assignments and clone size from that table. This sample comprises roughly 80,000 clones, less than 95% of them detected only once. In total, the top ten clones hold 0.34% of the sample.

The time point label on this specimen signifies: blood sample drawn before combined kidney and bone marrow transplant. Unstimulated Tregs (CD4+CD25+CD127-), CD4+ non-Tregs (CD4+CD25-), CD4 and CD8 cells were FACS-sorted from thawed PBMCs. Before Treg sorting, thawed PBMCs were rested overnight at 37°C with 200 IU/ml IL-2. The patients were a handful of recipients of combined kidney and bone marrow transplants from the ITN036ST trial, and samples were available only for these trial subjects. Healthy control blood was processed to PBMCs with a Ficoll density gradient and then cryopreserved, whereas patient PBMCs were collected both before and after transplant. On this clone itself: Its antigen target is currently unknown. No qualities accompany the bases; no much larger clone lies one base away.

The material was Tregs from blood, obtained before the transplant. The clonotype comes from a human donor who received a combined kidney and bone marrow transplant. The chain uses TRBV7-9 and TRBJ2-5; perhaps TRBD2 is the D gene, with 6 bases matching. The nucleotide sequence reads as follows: TGTGCCAGCAGCCCAGCGGGAGAGACCCAGTACTTC. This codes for CASSPAGETQYF. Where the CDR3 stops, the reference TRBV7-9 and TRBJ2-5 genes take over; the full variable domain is DTGVSQNPRHKITKRGQNVTFRCDPISEHNRLYWYRQTLGQGPEFLTYFQNEAQLEKSRLLSDRFSAERPKGSFSTLEIQRTEQGDSAMYLCASSPAGETQYFGPGTRLLVL.